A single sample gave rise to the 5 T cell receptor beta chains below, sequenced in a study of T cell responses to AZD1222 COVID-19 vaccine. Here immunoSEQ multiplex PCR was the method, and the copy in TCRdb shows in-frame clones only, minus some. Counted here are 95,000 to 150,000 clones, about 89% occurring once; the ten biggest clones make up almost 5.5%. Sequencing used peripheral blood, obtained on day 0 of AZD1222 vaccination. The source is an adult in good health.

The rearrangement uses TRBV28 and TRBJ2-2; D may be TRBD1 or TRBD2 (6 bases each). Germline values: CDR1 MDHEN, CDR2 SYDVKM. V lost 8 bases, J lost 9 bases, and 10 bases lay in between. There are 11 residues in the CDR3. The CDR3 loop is CASGGGRELFF. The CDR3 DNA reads TGTGCCAGCGGAGGGGGACGGGAGCTGTTTTTT.

This CDR3 is CASRNPGPGYTF. The CDR3 DNA sequence: TGTGCCAGCAGGAATCCGGGCCCGGGCTACACCTTC. The chain is built from TRBV6-5 and TRBJ1-2; D not certain. This CDR3 region has 12 residues. Trimming took off 6 bases at V and 8 bases at J, with 13 bases between the two ends. Germline loops: CDR1 MNHEY, CDR2 SVGAGI.

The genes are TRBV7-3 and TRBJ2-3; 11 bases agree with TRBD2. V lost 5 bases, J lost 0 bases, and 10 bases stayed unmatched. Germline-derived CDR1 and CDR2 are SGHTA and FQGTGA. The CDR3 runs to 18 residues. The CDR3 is CASSPKGTSGRSTDTQYF. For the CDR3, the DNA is TGTGCCAGCAGCCCAAAAGGGACTAGCGGACGGAGCACAGATACGCAGTATTTT.

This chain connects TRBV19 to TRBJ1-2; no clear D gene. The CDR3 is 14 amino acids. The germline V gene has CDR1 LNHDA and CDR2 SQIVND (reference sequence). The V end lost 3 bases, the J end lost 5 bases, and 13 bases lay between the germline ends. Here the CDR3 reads CASSIGGSQYGYTF. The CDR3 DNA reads TGTGCCAGTAGTATTGGTGGCTCCCAATATGGCTACACCTTC. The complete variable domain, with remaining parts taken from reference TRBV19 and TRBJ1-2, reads DGGITQSPKYLFRKEGQNVTLSCEQNLNHDAMYWYRQDPGQGLRLIYYSQIVNDFQKGDIAEGYSVSREKKESFPLTVTSAQKNPTAFYLCASSIGGSQYGYTFGSGTRLTVV.

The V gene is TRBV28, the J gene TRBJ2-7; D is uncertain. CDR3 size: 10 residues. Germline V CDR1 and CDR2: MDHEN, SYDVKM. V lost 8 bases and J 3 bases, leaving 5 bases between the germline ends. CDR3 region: CASGYYEQYF. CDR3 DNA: TGTGCCAGCGGCTACTACGAGCAGTACTTC. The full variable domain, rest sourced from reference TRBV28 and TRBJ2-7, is DVKVTQSSRYLVKRTGEKVFLECVQDMDHENMFWYRQDPGLGLRLIYFSYDVKMKEKGDIPEGYSVSREKKERFSLILESASTNQTSMYLCASGYYEQYFGPGTRLTVT.